What follows is one T cell receptor beta chain and its context. Its antigen is unidentified. This sample's time point: baseline, week 1 (first vaccination visit). Specified treatment: pre-vaccination baseline after standard-of-care therapy. Donor tumors were new WHO grade 3 or 4 IDH1-mutant, ATRX-lost astrocytomas. Per the germline V gene, CDR1 is MNHNS and CDR2 is SASEGT. The length of the CDR3 is 14 residues. After removal of 8 bases from V and 2 bases from J, the junction contained 7 bases not matched to a gene. This sample stems from a study of a mutant IDH1 vaccine in newly diagnosed glioma. About the research overall: Treated patients had a mean age of 40.4 years and a sex split that was approximately 62% male and about 38% female. Whole-study results and caveats: Pseudoprogression appeared independent of alterations in top peripheral clonotypes. The occurrence of vaccine-induced immune responses was seen in around 94% of patients.

Profiling relied on immunoSEQ multiplex PCR, and the TCRdb table lists in-frame clones only, not all of them. The table includes over 75,000 clones, roughly 90% detected once. The chain has TRBV6-1 and TRBJ2-3; 7 bases map to TRBD1. The sequence came from a woman aged 45-60 years with glioma. Sequenced material: PBMCs, taken from a glioma patient treated with radiotherapy, temozolomide or both. The CDR3: CASLWTGSTDTQYF. The CDR3 DNA follows: TGTGCCAGCTTGTGGACAGGTTCCACAGATACGCAGTATTTT.